These T cell receptor beta chains were read from a single sample in a study of blood T cell repertoires in COVID-19. Sequenced by immunoSEQ multiplex PCR; TCRdb stores in-frame clones only, minus some. The profile shows more than 200,000 clones, around four fifths of them singletons. What was sequenced was peripheral blood. The receptors shown here come from a woman between 45 and 60 years old with acute or convalescent COVID-19. Both conserved end residues are part of each CDR3. D genes are given only for firm matches. Rows may omit the clone size; those that give it use once, few, many or a size class.

D gene	clone size	V gene	J gene	CDR3 protein	CDR3 DNA
NA	NA	TRBV3-1/TRBV3-2	TRBJ2-3	CASSQGGSTDTQYF	TGTGCCAGCAGCCAAGGCGGAAGCACAGATACGCAGTATTTT
NA	NA	TRBV2	TRBJ1-1	CASSDWGGITEAFF	TGTGCCAGCAGTGATTGGGGGGGTATTACTGAAGCTTTCTTT
NA	NA	TRBV28	TRBJ2-5	CASSLLIAAETQYF	TGTGCCAGCAGTTTATTGATAGCGGCGGAGACCCAGTACTTC
NA	NA	TRBV6-4	TRBJ1-2	CASSPSGTGTRPSYTF	TGTGCCAGCAGCCCAAGCGGAACAGGGACCCGCCCGAGCTACACCTTC
NA	few	TRBV11-2	TRBJ2-7	CASSLSSGAPLYEQYF	TGTGCCAGCAGCTTATCCTCGGGTGCGCCCCTTTACGAGCAGTACTTC
NA	NA	TRBV3-1/TRBV3-2	TRBJ2-3	CASSQPEEASEYTDTQYF	TGTGCCAGCAGCCAACCCGAGGAGGCTAGCGAGTACACAGATACGCAGTATTTT
TRBD1	NA	TRBV3-1/TRBV3-2	TRBJ2-1	CASSRAKGASREQFF	TGTGCCAGCAGTCGGGCCAAGGGGGCTAGCCGAGAGCAGTTCTTC
TRBD1	NA	TRBV11-2	TRBJ2-2	CASSRGQLNTGELFF	TGTGCCAGCAGCAGGGGACAGCTGAACACCGGGGAGCTGTTTTTT
TRBD2	NA	TRBV7-9	TRBJ2-7	CASSLVGSGSAEQYF	TGTGCCAGCAGCTTAGTTGGTAGCGGGAGTGCCGAGCAGTACTTC
NA	many	TRBV11-2	TRBJ2-5	CASSGPETQYF	TGTGCCAGCAGCGGCCCAGAGACCCAGTACTTC
TRBD2	NA	TRBV2	TRBJ2-1	CASRRDSGEYNEQFF	TGTGCCAGCAGGAGGGATAGCGGGGAGTACAATGAGCAGTTCTTC
TRBD1	NA	TRBV7-9	TRBJ1-1	CASSLGTGTLGDTEAFF	TGTGCCAGCAGCCTAGGGACAGGCACGCTTGGGGACACTGAAGCTTTCTTT
TRBD2	NA	TRBV30	TRBJ2-7	CAWTPSQWEGLEQYF	TGTGCCTGGACCCCCTCTCAGTGGGAGGGCCTCGAGCAGTACTTC
NA	few	TRBV7-2	TRBJ1-3	CASSLGGASGNTIYF	TGTGCCAGCAGCTTAGGGGGCGCCTCTGGAAACACCATATATTTT
TRBD2	NA	TRBV2	TRBJ2-2	CASSRTSGITAGELFF	TGTGCCAGCAGTAGGACTAGCGGGATAACCGCCGGGGAGCTGTTTTTT
NA	NA	TRBV2	TRBJ2-7	CASSDRWRSEQYF	TGTGCCAGCAGTGACCGATGGCGGAGCGAGCAGTACTTC
NA	NA	TRBV12-3/TRBV12-4	TRBJ2-1	CASRLIPYNEQFF	TGTGCCAGCAGGTTAATCCCATACAATGAGCAGTTCTTC
NA	NA	TRBV5-1	TRBJ2-1	CASSLVGEPYNEQFF	TGCGCCAGCAGCTTGGTTGGGGAGCCCTACAATGAGCAGTTCTTC
NA	NA	TRBV9	TRBJ2-2	CASSALGSGNTGELFF	TGTGCCAGCAGCGCGTTAGGTAGCGGGAACACCGGGGAGCTGTTTTTT
NA	NA	TRBV5-1	TRBJ2-5	CASSLGKLETQYF	TGCGCCAGCAGCTTGGGAAAGCTAGAGACCCAGTACTTC
NA	NA	TRBV11-2	TRBJ2-7	CASSSSPTNSWAYEQYF	TGTGCCAGCAGCTCCTCCCCCACTAACTCTTGGGCCTACGAGCAGTACTTC
TRBD2	NA	TRBV18	TRBJ2-1	CASSLGLAGVGNEQFF	TGTGCCAGCTCCCTGGGACTAGCGGGAGTAGGAAATGAGCAGTTCTTC
NA	few	TRBV27	TRBJ2-2	CASSTLGSSNTGELFF	TGTGCCAGCAGTACCCTCGGTAGTTCGAACACCGGGGAGCTGTTTTTT
TRBD2	NA	TRBV9	TRBJ2-3	CASSPRAGAGTDTQYF	TGTGCCAGCAGCCCTCGAGCGGGAGCTGGCACAGATACGCAGTATTTT
TRBD1	NA	TRBV3-1/TRBV3-2	TRBJ1-2	CASSQLRTGLPYGYTF	TGTGCCAGCAGCCAACTCAGGACAGGGCTCCCCTATGGCTACACCTTC
NA	NA	TRBV21-1	TRBJ2-5	CASSKDPAVVPIQWAGKQETQYF	TGTGCCAGCAGCAAGGATCCCGCCGTGGTCCCGATACAGTGGGCCGGGAAACAAGAGACCCAGTACTTC
NA	NA	TRBV3-1/TRBV3-2	TRBJ2-3	CASSPRATDTQYF	TGTGCCAGCAGCCCCCGCGCCACAGATACGCAGTATTTT
NA	NA	TRBV11-2	TRBJ2-1	CASSLGSAYEQFF	TGTGCCAGCAGCTTGGGGAGTGCATATGAGCAGTTCTTC
TRBD1	NA	TRBV29-1	TRBJ2-3	CSVEEGTGGPDTQYF	TGCAGCGTTGAGGAGGGGACAGGGGGCCCAGATACGCAGTATTTT
TRBD2	NA	TRBV6-4	TRBJ2-7	CASRPQTGTSYEQYF	TGTGCCAGCAGGCCGCAAACCGGGACTAGCTACGAGCAGTACTTC
NA	NA	TRBV5-6	TRBJ2-1	CASSFGQTSYNEQFF	TGTGCCAGCAGCTTTGGGCAGACCTCCTACAATGAGCAGTTCTTC
NA	NA	TRBV9	TRBJ2-1	CASSVDLNEQFF	TGTGCCAGCAGCGTAGACTTAAATGAGCAGTTCTTC
TRBD2	few	TRBV13	TRBJ2-7	CASTSSGSSYEQYF	TGTGCCAGCACCTCTAGCGGGAGTTCCTACGAGCAGTACTTC
NA	NA	TRBV5-8	TRBJ2-5	CASSFVSGEETQYF	TGTGCCAGCAGCTTTGTTTCTGGAGAAGAGACCCAGTACTTC
TRBD1	NA	TRBV6-5	TRBJ2-7	CASSHQGDSHEQYF	TGTGCCAGCAGTCACCAGGGGGACAGCCACGAGCAGTACTTC
TRBD2	NA	TRBV28	TRBJ2-7	CASSPGGLAGGIGYEQYF	TGTGCCAGCAGCCCAGGGGGGCTAGCGGGAGGGATAGGTTACGAGCAGTACTTC
NA	NA	TRBV11-2	TRBJ2-1	CASSLEGGSYNEQFF	TGTGCCAGCAGCTTAGAGGGCGGGTCCTACAATGAGCAGTTCTTC
TRBD1	NA	TRBV5-1	TRBJ2-1	CASSRGRDRAYNEQFF	TGCGCCAGCAGCAGGGGCCGGGACAGGGCCTACAATGAGCAGTTCTTC
NA	NA	TRBV18	TRBJ2-2	CASSPMLADTGELFF	TGTGCCAGCTCACCAATGCTAGCCGACACCGGGGAGCTGTTTTTT
NA	once	TRBV27	TRBJ2-7	CASSFSERHGSGVPYEQYF	TGTGCCAGCAGTTTCTCAGAACGCCACGGGTCGGGAGTACCCTACGAGCAGTACTTC
NA	NA	TRBV5-6	TRBJ2-7	CASSLPTLSYEQYF	TGTGCCAGCAGCTTGCCCACTCTCTCCTACGAGCAGTACTTC
NA	NA	TRBV14	TRBJ2-7	CASSQGTGAGHEQYF	TGTGCCAGCAGCCAAGGGACGGGAGCAGGACACGAGCAGTACTTC
TRBD1	NA	TRBV5-8	TRBJ2-7	CASSRVDRGESYEQYF	TGTGCCAGCAGCCGGGTGGACAGGGGGGAATCCTACGAGCAGTACTTC
TRBD1	NA	TRBV6-5	TRBJ1-5	CASSTWTGNQPQHF	TGTGCCAGCAGCACGTGGACAGGAAATCAGCCCCAGCATTTT